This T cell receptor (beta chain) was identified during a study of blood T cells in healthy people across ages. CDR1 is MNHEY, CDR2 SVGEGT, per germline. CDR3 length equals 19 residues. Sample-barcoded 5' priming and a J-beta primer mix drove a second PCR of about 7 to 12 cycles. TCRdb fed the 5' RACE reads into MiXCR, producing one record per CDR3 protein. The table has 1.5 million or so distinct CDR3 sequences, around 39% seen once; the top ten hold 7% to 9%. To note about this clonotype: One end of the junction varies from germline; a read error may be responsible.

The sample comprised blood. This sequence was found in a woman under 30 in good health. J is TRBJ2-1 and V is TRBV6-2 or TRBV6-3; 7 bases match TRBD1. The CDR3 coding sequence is TGTGCCGGCAGTTACTCAACGAAGGGGACAGTGAGATCCTACAATGAGCAGTTCTTC. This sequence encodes CAGSYSTKGTVRSYNEQFF.